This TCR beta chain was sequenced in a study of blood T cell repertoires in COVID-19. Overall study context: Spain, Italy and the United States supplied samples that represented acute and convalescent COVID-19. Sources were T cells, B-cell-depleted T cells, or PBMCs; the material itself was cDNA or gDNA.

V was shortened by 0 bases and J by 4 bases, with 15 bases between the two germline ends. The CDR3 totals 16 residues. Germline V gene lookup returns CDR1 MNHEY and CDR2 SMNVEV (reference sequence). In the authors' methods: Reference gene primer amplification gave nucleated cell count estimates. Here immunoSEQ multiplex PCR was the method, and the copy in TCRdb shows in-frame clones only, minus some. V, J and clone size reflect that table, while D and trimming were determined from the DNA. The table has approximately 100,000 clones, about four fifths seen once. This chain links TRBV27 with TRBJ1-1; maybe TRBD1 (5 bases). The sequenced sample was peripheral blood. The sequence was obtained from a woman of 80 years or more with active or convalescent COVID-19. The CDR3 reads CASSLSQGGVGTEAFF. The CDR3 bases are TGTGCCAGCAGTTTATCGCAGGGAGGGGTTGGCACTGAAGCTTTCTTT.